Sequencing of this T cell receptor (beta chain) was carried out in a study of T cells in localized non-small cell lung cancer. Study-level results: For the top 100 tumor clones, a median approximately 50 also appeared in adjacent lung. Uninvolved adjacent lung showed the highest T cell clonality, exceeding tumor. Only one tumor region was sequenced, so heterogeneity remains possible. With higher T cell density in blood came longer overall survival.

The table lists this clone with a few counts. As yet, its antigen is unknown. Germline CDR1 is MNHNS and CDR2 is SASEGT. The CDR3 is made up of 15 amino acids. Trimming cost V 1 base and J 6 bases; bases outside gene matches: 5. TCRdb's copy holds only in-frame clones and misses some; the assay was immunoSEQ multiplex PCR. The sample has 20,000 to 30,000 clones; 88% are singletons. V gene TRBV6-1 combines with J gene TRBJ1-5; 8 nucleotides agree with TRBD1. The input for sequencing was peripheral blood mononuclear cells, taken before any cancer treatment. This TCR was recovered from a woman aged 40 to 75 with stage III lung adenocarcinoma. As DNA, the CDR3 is TGTGCCAGCAGTGAAGAAACAGGGGGGGTTCAGCCCCAGCATTTT. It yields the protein CASSEETGGVQPQHF.